The 27 T cell receptor beta chains reported below all come from one sample, sequenced in a study of shared clonotypes between healthy human individuals. TCRdb's copy holds only in-frame clones and misses some; the assay was immunoSEQ multiplex PCR. Of 2.3 million or so clones in the sample, 93% are singletons; the top ten hold under 0.45%. Sequencing was carried out using naive CD4+ T cells from PBMCs. Described subset: CD45RA+ positively selected. The receptors come from a man aged 18-30 years in good health. Some clones in this sample may be carry-over from other donors' samples.

The chain joins TRBV5-1 to TRBJ1-5; 7 nucleotides agree with TRBD1. Germline CDR1 SGHRS, CDR2 YFSETQ. V lost 4 bases, J lost 2 bases, and 6 bases stayed unmatched. The CDR3 runs to 15 residues. The DNA of the CDR3 is TGCGCCAGCAGCCAGGGGGGTTTGGGCAATCAGCCCCAGCATTTT. Amino acids: CASSQGGLGNQPQHF.

The chain is built from TRBV27 and TRBJ2-5, with D possibly being TRBD2 (6 bases). The CDR3 consists of 13 residues. Germline V gene lookup returns CDR1 MNHEY and CDR2 SMNVEV (reference sequence). V dropped 5 bases and J dropped 4 bases, with 11 bases sitting between them. DNA for the CDR3: TGTGCCAGCAGTGGAAGACTAGGAGAGACCCAGTACTTC. This sequence encodes CASSGRLGETQYF.

This clone was seen only once. J is TRBJ1-1 and V is TRBV6-1; D possibly corresponds to TRBD1 (5 bases). The V gene's germline CDR1 is MNHNS and CDR2 SASEGT. CDR3 length: 13 residues. Trimming shortened V by 5 bases and J by 1 base, and 8 bases separated the two germline ends. CDR3 nucleotide sequence: TGTGCCAGCAGTTGGGACGGGAACACTGAAGCTTTCTTT. The encoded protein is CASSWDGNTEAFF.

This sequence joins TRBV5-5 and TRBJ2-7; weak D call: TRBD2 (6 bases). This CDR3 has 14 residues. Germline V CDR1 and CDR2: SGHKS, YYEKEE (reference sequence). V dropped 3 bases and J dropped 9 bases, with 19 bases sitting between them. This CDR3 reads CASSWTGTSEGQYF. Written as DNA, the CDR3 is TGTGCCAGCAGCTGGACCGGGACTTCCGAAGGGCAGTACTTC. Filled out from reference TRBV5-5 and TRBJ2-7, the complete variable domain reads DAGVTQSPTHLIKTRGQQVTLRCSPISGHKSVSWYQQVLGQGPQFIFQYYEKEERGRGNFPDRFSARQFPNYSSELNVNALLLGDSALYLCASSWTGTSEGQYFGPGTRLTVT.

The V call is TRBV5-1, the J call TRBJ2-5; TRBD1 aligns across 7 bases. Germline CDR1 and CDR2: SGHRS and YFSETQ. The CDR3 has 16 amino acids. The trim removed 3 bases at V and 2 bases at J, leaving 10 bases unmatched. DNA of the CDR3: TGCGCCAGCAGCTCCCTCGGACAGGCGGGTCAAGAGACCCAGTACTTC. Residues: CASSSLGQAGQETQYF.

Points on this clone: Other DNA sequences in this sample translate to the same CDR3. The DNA of the CDR3 is TGTGCCAGCTCACCACCCAGCTCCTACAATGAGCAGTTCTTC. Residues: CASSPPSSYNEQFF. J is TRBJ2-1 and V is TRBV18; no definite D call. With 0 bases removed from V and 0 bases from J, the gap between germline ends came to 3 bases. CDR1 is KGHSH, CDR2 LQKENI, per germline. The CDR3 length is 14 residues.

The chain has TRBV6-5 and TRBJ2-5; tentative D call: TRBD1 (6 bases). CDR3 size: 15 residues. CDR1 and CDR2 (germline): MNHEY, SVGAGI. Trimming left V 5 bases short and J 4 bases short, with 17 bases between. CDR3 region: CASSPGNRVRETQYF. In DNA form, the CDR3 reads TGTGCCAGCAGTCCCGGGAACAGGGTTAGAGAGACCCAGTACTTC.

The J gene is TRBJ2-3, the V gene TRBV6-6, with D unresolved. This CDR3 region has 14 residues. From germline, CDR1 is MNHNY and CDR2 SVGAGI (reference sequence). Trimming took off 2 bases at V and 2 bases at J, with 8 bases between the two ends. This CDR3 reads CASSYLITTDTQYF. Written as DNA, the CDR3 is TGTGCCAGCAGTTACCTGATCACCACAGATACGCAGTATTTT.

J is TRBJ1-2 and V is TRBV6-5; tentative D call: TRBD1 (5 bases). Deletions cut 4 bases from V and 2 bases from J, with 8 bases between. Germline V CDR1 and CDR2: MNHEY, SVGAGI. The CDR3 is made up of 13 amino acids. The CDR3 sequence: CASSSDRNYGYTF. The CDR3 DNA is TGTGCCAGCAGTTCCGACAGAAACTATGGCTACACCTTC.

This chain connects TRBV5-4 to TRBJ2-2, with D possibly TRBD2 on 6 matching bases. Germline V gene data show CDR1 as SGHNT and CDR2 as YYREEE (reference sequence). Trimming removed 4 bases from V and 5 bases from J, with 18 bases in between. The CDR3 is made up of 16 amino acids. This CDR3 is CASSPAAVGGTGELFF. The CDR3, as DNA: TGTGCCAGCAGCCCCGCCGCGGTGGGAGGAACCGGGGAGCTGTTTTTT.

J is TRBJ1-1 and V is TRBV14, with D uncertain. This CDR3 has 13 residues. Germline V CDR1 and CDR2: SGHDN, FVKESK. Trimming cost V 5 bases and J 1 base, with 8 bases left between them. This CDR3 reads CASSVTANTEAFF. Here the CDR3 DNA reads TGTGCCAGCAGCGTGACCGCGAACACTGAAGCTTTCTTT.

The chain recombines TRBV5-1 with TRBJ2-5; the D gene is possibly TRBD2 (6 bases). Deletions cut 4 bases from V and 1 base from J, with 14 bases between. The CDR3 spans 15 residues. Germline CDR1 SGHRS, CDR2 YFSETQ. CDR3 nucleotide sequence: TGCGCCAGCAGCCTGGAGGGAAGATTCCAAGAGACCCAGTACTTC. Translating it yields CASSLEGRFQETQYF. Together with reference TRBV5-1 and TRBJ2-5, the CDR3 gives the full variable domain: KAGVTQTPRYLIKTRGQQVTLSCSPISGHRSVSWYQQTPGQGLQFLFEYFSETQRNKGNFPGRFSGRQFSNSRSEMNVSTLELGDSALYLCASSLEGRFQETQYFGPGTRLLVL.

V and J are TRBV6-5 and TRBJ1-4, with a possible D match to TRBD1 (5 bases). Germline values: CDR1 MNHEY, CDR2 SVGAGI. Trimming took off 5 bases at V and 10 bases at J, with 17 bases between the two ends. This CDR3 spans 14 amino acids. In DNA form, the CDR3 reads TGTGCCAGCAGTGCCGCGCCGGCGGGGGGAAAACTGTTTTTT. This codes for CASSAAPAGGKLFF.

The V call is TRBV5-1, the J call TRBJ1-2, with 9 bases identical to TRBD1. V was clipped by 3 bases and J by 2 bases; unmatched bases: 5. Germline assignment: CDR1 SGHRS and CDR2 YFSETQ. The CDR3 totals 15 residues. As DNA, the CDR3 is TGCGCCAGCAGCTACACAGGGGGCGGCAACTATGGCTACACCTTC. Its protein is CASSYTGGGNYGYTF.

This chain's CDR3 is CASSGRGLRETQYF. The CDR3 coding sequence is TGTGCCAGCAGCGGTAGGGGTTTGCGGGAGACCCAGTACTTC. The chain is built from TRBV7-9 and TRBJ2-5; D is perhaps TRBD1 (5 bases). V lost 5 bases, J lost 5 bases, and 15 bases lay in between. CDR3 length: 14 amino acids. Germline V CDR1 and CDR2: SEHNR, FQNEAQ (reference sequence).

The rearrangement links TRBV4-1 to TRBJ2-1, with TRBD2 matching 7 bases. This CDR3 comprises 14 residues. Germline V gene lookup returns CDR1 MGHRA and CDR2 YSYEKL. The ends lost 4 bases at V and 0 bases at J; junction bases unmatched: 0. In DNA form, the CDR3 reads TGCGCCAGCAGCCGGACTAGCTCCTACAATGAGCAGTTCTTC. It specifies CASSRTSSYNEQFF.

Of note for this clone: This CDR3 is also generated by other DNA sequences in the sample. This chain uses TRBV6-5 with TRBJ1-2; 7 bases line up with TRBD1. CDR3 size: 13 residues. The junction had 3 bases not matched to a gene; V was cut back by 8 bases and J by 0 bases. Germline V gives CDR1 MNHEY, CDR2 SVGAGI. The CDR3 DNA sequence: TGTGCCAGCCGACAGGGAGCTAACTATGGCTACACCTTC. This translates into CASRQGANYGYTF.

V is TRBV6-1 and J is TRBJ2-7; 7 bases match TRBD1. This CDR3 comprises 14 residues. Trimming at V came to 4 bases and at J to 0 bases, leaving 3 bases not matched to a gene. The germline CDR1 and CDR2 sequences are MNHNS and SASEGT. In DNA, the CDR3 is TGTGCCAGCAGTGCACAGGGGAGCTCCTACGAGCAGTACTTC. Amino acids: CASSAQGSSYEQYF.

This chain uses TRBV5-1 with TRBJ2-7; 7 nucleotides line up with TRBD1. The V and J ends lost 4 bases and 6 bases, in that order; junction bases with no gene match: 10. Germline assignment: CDR1 SGHRS and CDR2 YFSETQ. The CDR3 sequence is 14 residues long. CDR3 sequence (DNA): TGCGCCAGCAGCCCCCGGGACAGTGCTATCGAGCAGTACTTC. This codes for CASSPRDSAIEQYF.

The gene calls are TRBV5-8 and TRBJ2-1; D might be TRBD2 (6 bases). Germline V gene data show CDR1 as SGHTS and CDR2 as YDEGEE. Trimming took 3 bases from V and 15 from J, leaving 16 bases between them. The CDR3 spans 12 residues. CDR3 bases: TGTGCCAGCAGCTCGCTTAATAGAGCGGGGTTCTTC. As protein: CASSSLNRAGFF.

The V call is TRBV7-3, the J call TRBJ2-3; D not certain. The CDR3 has 15 residues. V lost 2 bases and J lost 4, with 13 bases in between. Germline V gives CDR1 SGHTA, CDR2 FQGTGA. The CDR3 DNA is TGTGCCAGCAGCTTAGCCCCGATGATGGCAGATACGCAGTATTTT. Translating it yields CASSLAPMMADTQYF.

The DNA for the CDR3 is TGTGCCAGCAGATCACAGGGCACAGATACGCAGTATTTT. As protein: CASRSQGTDTQYF. The chain is built from TRBV6-6 and TRBJ2-3; a possible D gene is TRBD1 (5 bases). This CDR3 is built from 13 residues. Trimming cost V 6 bases and J 1 base, with 8 bases left between them. The germline V gene has CDR1 MNHNY and CDR2 SVGAGI (reference sequence).

This rearrangement joins TRBV6-1 to TRBJ1-2; no clear D gene. Germline lookup yields CDR1 MNHNS and CDR2 SASEGT. The CDR3 is made up of 14 amino acids. V lost 5 bases to trimming and J lost 2 bases, with 12 bases between them. The CDR3 bases are TGTGCCAGCAGTCTCGGGGTCCAAAACTATGGCTACACCTTC. Translating it yields CASSLGVQNYGYTF.

The CDR3 loop is CASSFLAGAPYNEQFF. CDR3 coding DNA: TGTGCCAGCAGCTTCCTAGCGGGAGCCCCCTACAATGAGCAGTTCTTC. The V call is TRBV7-3, the J call TRBJ2-1; 10 nucleotides line up with TRBD2. Germline CDR1 SGHTA, CDR2 FQGTGA. This CDR3 spans 16 amino acids. With 3 bases clipped from V and 2 bases from J, the junction kept 4 bases outside the gene matches.

This chain joins TRBV6-5 and TRBJ1-4, with 9 bases that match TRBD1. The length of the CDR3 is 15 residues. Germline lookup yields CDR1 MNHEY and CDR2 SVGAGI. V shed 6 bases, J shed 9 bases, and the junction held 11 bases outside the gene matches. Here the CDR3 DNA reads TGTGCCAGCAGCGAATCCGGGACAGGGAGGAAAAAACTGTTTTTT. Translation: CASSESGTGRKKLFF.

V gene TRBV28 combines with J gene TRBJ1-5, with D possibly matching TRBD1 (5 bases). The CDR3 runs 17 residues. V gave up 6 bases and J gave up 5 bases, with 23 bases separating them. Germline V CDR1 and CDR2: MDHEN, SYDVKM. CDR3 sequence reads: CASSLPRRQRAYQPQHF. In DNA, the CDR3 is TGTGCCAGCAGCCTCCCCCGCCGACAGAGAGCTTATCAGCCCCAGCATTTT.

This chain connects TRBV6-1 to TRBJ2-2, with a possible D match to TRBD2 (6 bases). The CDR3 covers 14 residues. V lost 1 base and J 5 bases, leaving 8 bases between the germline ends. CDR1 is MNHNS, CDR2 SASEGT, per germline. For the CDR3, the DNA is TGTGCCAGCAGTGAAGATGGGAGGACCGGGGAGCTGTTTTTT. This gives the protein CASSEDGRTGELFF.